This section outlines one TCR beta chain sequence together with its context. Its antigen is still unknown. This sample was taken from a study of shared clonotypes between healthy human individuals. Findings and caveats of the study: Naive subsets tended to show greater estimated richness than memory subsets. When naive CD4 clonotypes were compared across a few donors, 4% to 6.5% were shared.

It was CD45RO-negative cells, positively selected for CCR7, that made up naive CD8 cells, with terminally differentiated effector memory CD45RA+ cells excluded. CDR3 length: 14 amino acids. J was trimmed by 4 bases and V by 6 bases; bases with no gene match: 7. Germline CDR1 and CDR2: WSHSY and SAAADI. TCRdb's table, derived via immunoSEQ multiplex PCR, lists solely in-frame clones and lacks some. The sample carries about 2 million clones, about 95% recorded once. Material for sequencing was naive CD8+ T cells sorted from blood. This chain links TRBV10-2 with TRBJ2-7; 9 nucleotides match TRBD2. This TCR derives from a man between 18 and 35 years old in good health. For the CDR3, the DNA is TGCGCCAGCAGGGGCGGGACTAGCTTATACGAGCAGTACTTC. Translated, it gives CASRGGTSLYEQYF.